The sequence of this T cell receptor (beta chain) was determined in a study of shared T cell receptors in the human thymus. This CDR3 is built from 12 residues. After removal of 4 bases from V and 4 bases from J, the junction contained 1 base not matched to a gene. Germline V gives CDR1 SGHNT, CDR2 YENEEA. Produced via immunoSEQ multiplex PCR; TCRdb's table is partial and in-frame only. The sample consists of fewer than 700,000 clones, roughly 90% of them appearing once. The same specimen was also included in a second study, on human thymus T cells. That source reports: Resections from corrective heart surgery supplied the thymus tissue. Thymic and blood repertoires seemed to show skewed V and J gene use. Among unrelated individuals, related research reported thymic repertoires that overlapped highly.

This chain connects TRBV11-3 to TRBJ2-7; 7 bases agree with TRBD1. This TCR was recovered from a boy younger than two with a congenital heart defect. Sequences were obtained from thymocytes. The CDR3 region is CASSSRGYEQYF. For the CDR3, the DNA is TGTGCCAGCAGCTCCAGGGGGTACGAGCAGTACTTC.